This passage covers 9 T cell receptor beta chains from one sample sequenced in a study of cytomegalovirus exposure and HLA in healthy donors. The primer mix had 60 Vbeta and 13 Jbeta primers. Assay used: immunoSEQ multiplex PCR; TCRdb lists only in-frame clones, some missing. The sample carries about 130,000 clones, about 70% recorded once. Sequenced: PBMCs. The receptors derive from a male donor in good health and CMV-seronegative.

The genes are TRBV14 and TRBJ1-4; no clear D. Trimming took off 3 bases at V and 4 bases at J, with 12 bases between the two ends. The V gene's germline CDR1 is SGHDN and CDR2 FVKESK. The CDR3 contains 15 residues. The CDR3 here is CASSHGGDVNEKLFF. DNA for the CDR3: TGTGCCAGCAGCCATGGAGGAGATGTTAATGAAAAACTGTTTTTT.

The chain links TRBV27 to TRBJ2-7, with D possibly TRBD1 on 5 matching bases. There are 15 residues in the CDR3. Germline V gene sequence: CDR1 MNHEY, CDR2 SMNVEV (reference sequence). With 3 bases removed from V and 2 bases from J, the gap between germline ends came to 14 bases. The CDR3 is CASSFRGHYTYEQYF. Here the CDR3 DNA reads TGTGCCAGCAGTTTCCGTGGACACTATACCTACGAGCAGTACTTC.

The rearrangement uses TRBV29-1 and TRBJ1-1; 7 nucleotides agree with TRBD1. V trimming: 8 bases; J trimming: 5 bases; junction bases outside the gene matches: 8. Per the germline V gene, CDR1 is SQVTM and CDR2 is ANQGSEA. The CDR3 covers 12 residues. This chain's CDR3 is CSSLTGLTEAFF. DNA of the CDR3: TGCAGCTCCCTGACAGGGCTGACTGAAGCTTTCTTT.

V is TRBV28 and J is TRBJ2-7, with 7 bases identical to TRBD1. Germline values: CDR1 MDHEN, CDR2 SYDVKM. The CDR3 has 15 amino acids. The J segment lost 0 bases and the V segment lost 7 bases, leaving 9 bases of the junction unmatched. The CDR3 nucleotides read TGTGCCAGCAATTCCCCGGGGACAGCCTCCTACGAGCAGTACTTC. It is translated as CASNSPGTASYEQYF.

This clone was found once. The chain uses TRBV28 and TRBJ2-7; D is uncertain. With 4 bases removed from V and 3 bases from J, the gap between germline ends came to 16 bases. The CDR3 consists of 15 residues. Germline V CDR1 and CDR2: MDHEN, SYDVKM. The CDR3 DNA is TGTGCCAGCAGTTCCGAGATTAAGAACGACTACGAGCAGTACTTC. This sequence encodes CASSSEIKNDYEQYF. The complete variable domain, with remaining parts taken from reference TRBV28 and TRBJ2-7, reads DVKVTQSSRYLVKRTGEKVFLECVQDMDHENMFWYRQDPGLGLRLIYFSYDVKMKEKGDIPEGYSVSREKKERFSLILESASTNQTSMYLCASSSEIKNDYEQYFGPGTRLTVT.

This sequence joins TRBV5-1 and TRBJ2-1, with 7 bases that match TRBD2. CDR3 length: 16 amino acids. The V gene's germline CDR1 is SGHRS and CDR2 YFSETQ. V dropped 4 bases and J dropped 7; count of bases not matched to a gene: 14. CDR3 sequence (DNA): TGCGCCAGCAGCACGGGGGGTCAGCGAGAGAGTAATGAGCAGTTCTTC. Translated: CASSTGGQRESNEQFF.

This clone was detected only once. The chain carries TRBV28 and TRBJ1-2; unclear D gene. CDR1 is MDHEN, CDR2 SYDVKM, per germline. The V gene lost 5 bases and the J gene lost 6 bases, with 10 bases spanning the gap. The CDR3 totals 12 residues. The CDR3 nucleotides read TGTGCCAGCAGTCTCCAGACTGATGGCTACACCTTC. Protein sequence: CASSLQTDGYTF.

The chain has TRBV7-3 and TRBJ2-3; D ambiguous. V was trimmed by 5 bases and J by 5 bases, leaving 11 bases between them. Per germline, CDR1 SGHTA and CDR2 FQGTGA. CDR3 length: 13 amino acids. The CDR3 bases are TGTGCCAGCAGCCCCGCGGCAGTAGATACGCAGTATTTT. Residues: CASSPAAVDTQYF.

This clone came up once. The chain employs TRBV19 and TRBJ1-2, with 7 bases identical to TRBD1. V shed 3 bases, J shed 4 bases, and the junction held 8 bases outside the gene matches. This CDR3 comprises 15 residues. The germline V gene encodes CDR1 LNHDA and CDR2 SQIVND (reference sequence). The DNA of the CDR3 is TGTGCCAGTAGTATCCGAACAGGGGACGCCTATGGCTACACCTTC. Amino acid sequence: CASSIRTGDAYGYTF.